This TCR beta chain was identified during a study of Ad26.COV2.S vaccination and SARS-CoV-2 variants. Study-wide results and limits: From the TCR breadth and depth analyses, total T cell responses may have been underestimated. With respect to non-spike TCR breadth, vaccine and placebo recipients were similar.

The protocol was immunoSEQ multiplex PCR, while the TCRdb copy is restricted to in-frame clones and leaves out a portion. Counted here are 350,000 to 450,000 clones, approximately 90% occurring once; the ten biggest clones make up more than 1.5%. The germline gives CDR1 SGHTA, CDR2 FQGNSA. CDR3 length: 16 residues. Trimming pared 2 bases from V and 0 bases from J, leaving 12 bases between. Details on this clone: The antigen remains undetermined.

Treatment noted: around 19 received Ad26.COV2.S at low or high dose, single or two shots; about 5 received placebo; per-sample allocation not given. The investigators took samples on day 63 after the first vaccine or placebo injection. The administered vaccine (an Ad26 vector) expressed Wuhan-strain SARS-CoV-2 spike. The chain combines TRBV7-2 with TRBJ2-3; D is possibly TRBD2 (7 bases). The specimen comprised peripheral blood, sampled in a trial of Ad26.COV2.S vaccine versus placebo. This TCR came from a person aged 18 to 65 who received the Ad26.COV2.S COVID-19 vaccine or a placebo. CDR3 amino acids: CASSLFAGASTDTQYF. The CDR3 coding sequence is TGTGCCAGCAGCTTATTCGCGGGGGCCAGCACAGATACGCAGTATTTT.